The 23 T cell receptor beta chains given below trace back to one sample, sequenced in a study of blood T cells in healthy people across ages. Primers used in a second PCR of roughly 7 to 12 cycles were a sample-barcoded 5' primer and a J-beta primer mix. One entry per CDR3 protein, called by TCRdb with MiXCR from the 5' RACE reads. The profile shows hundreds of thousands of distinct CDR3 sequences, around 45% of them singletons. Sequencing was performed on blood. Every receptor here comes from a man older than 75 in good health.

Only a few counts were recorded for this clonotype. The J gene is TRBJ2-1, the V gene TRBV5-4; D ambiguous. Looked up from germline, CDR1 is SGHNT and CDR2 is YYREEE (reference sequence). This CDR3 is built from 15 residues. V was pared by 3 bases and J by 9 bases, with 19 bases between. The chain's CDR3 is CASSSTPAGHAEQFF. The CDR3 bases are TGTGCCAGCAGCTCCACTCCAGCAGGTCATGCTGAGCAGTTCTTC.

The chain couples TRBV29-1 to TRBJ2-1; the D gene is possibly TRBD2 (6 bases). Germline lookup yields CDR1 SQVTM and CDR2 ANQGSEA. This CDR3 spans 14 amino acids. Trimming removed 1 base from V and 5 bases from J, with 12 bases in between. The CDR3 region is CSVEVGGWDNEQFF. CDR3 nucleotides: TGCAGCGTTGAAGTGGGGGGATGGGACAATGAGCAGTTCTTC.

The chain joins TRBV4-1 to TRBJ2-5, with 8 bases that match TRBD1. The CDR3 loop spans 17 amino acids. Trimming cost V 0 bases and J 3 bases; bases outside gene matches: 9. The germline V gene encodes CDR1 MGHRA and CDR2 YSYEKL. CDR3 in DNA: TGCGCCAGCAGCCAAGATCGCTCGGCGGACAGGGAAGAGACCCAGTACTTC. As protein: CASSQDRSADREETQYF.

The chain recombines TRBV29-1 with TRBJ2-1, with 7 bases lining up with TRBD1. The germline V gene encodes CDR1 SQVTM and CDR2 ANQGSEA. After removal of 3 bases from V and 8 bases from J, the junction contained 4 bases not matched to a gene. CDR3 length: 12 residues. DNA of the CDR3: TGCAGCGTTGATAAAGGGGGCGATGAGCAGTTCTTC. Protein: CSVDKGGDEQFF.

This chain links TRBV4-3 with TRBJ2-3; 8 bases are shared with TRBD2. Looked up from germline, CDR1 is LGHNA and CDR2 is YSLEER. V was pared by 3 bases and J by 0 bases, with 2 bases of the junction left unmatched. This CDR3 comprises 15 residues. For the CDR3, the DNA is TGCGCCAGCAGCCATAGCGGGGCAAGCACAGATACGCAGTATTTT. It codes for CASSHSGASTDTQYF.

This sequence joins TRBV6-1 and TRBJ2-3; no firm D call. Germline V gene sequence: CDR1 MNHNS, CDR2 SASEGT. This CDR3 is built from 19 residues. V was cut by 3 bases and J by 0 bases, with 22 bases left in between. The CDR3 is CASSDRGSTTELSTDTQYF. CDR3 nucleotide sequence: TGTGCCAGCAGTGACAGAGGATCGACGACGGAGTTAAGCACAGATACGCAGTATTTT.

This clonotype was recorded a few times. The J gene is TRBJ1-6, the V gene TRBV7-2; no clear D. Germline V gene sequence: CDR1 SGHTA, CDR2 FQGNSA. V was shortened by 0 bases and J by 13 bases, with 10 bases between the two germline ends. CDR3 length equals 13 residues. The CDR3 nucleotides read TGTGCCAGCAGCTTAGCCGGTTCGGGGCCCCTCCACTTT. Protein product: CASSLAGSGPLHF.

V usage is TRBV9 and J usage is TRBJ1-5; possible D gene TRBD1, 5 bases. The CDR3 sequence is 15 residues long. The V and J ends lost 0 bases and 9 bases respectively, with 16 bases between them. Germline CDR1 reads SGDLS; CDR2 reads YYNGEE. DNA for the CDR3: TGTGCCAGCAGCGTAGGGCAGGGCGCCGCGGGGCCCCAGCATTTT. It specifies CASSVGQGAAGPQHF.

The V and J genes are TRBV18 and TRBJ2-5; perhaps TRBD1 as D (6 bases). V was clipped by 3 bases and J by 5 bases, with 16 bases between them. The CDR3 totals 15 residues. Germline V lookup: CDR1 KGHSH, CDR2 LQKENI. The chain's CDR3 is CASSPLQGPVETQYF. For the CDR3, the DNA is TGTGCCAGCTCACCTTTACAGGGACCTGTGGAGACCCAGTACTTC.

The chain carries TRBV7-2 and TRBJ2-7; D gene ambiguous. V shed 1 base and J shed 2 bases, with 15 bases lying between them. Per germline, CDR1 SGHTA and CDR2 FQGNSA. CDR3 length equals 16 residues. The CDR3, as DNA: TGTGCCAGCAGCTTAGTTTTGGGTCCTGGGGCCTACGAGCAGTACTTC. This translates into CASSLVLGPGAYEQYF. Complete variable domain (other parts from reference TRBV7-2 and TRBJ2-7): GAGVSQSPSNKVTEKGKDVELRCDPISGHTALYWYRQSLGQGLEFLIYFQGNSAPDKSGLPSDRFSAERTGGSVSTLTIQRTQQEDSAVYLCASSLVLGPGAYEQYFGPGTRLTVT.

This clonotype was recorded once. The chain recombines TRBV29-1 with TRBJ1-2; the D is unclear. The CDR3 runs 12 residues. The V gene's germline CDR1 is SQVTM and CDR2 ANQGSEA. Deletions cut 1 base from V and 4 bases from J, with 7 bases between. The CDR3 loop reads CSVEGASYGYTF. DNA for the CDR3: TGCAGCGTTGAAGGGGCGTCCTATGGCTACACCTTC.

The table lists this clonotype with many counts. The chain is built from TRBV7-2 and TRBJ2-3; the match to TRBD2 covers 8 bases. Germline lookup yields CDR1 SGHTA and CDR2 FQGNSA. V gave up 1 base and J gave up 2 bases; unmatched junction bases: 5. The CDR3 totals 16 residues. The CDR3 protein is CASSLGTSGPTDTQYF. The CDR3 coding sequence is TGTGCCAGCAGCTTAGGAACTAGCGGACCCACAGATACGCAGTATTTT.

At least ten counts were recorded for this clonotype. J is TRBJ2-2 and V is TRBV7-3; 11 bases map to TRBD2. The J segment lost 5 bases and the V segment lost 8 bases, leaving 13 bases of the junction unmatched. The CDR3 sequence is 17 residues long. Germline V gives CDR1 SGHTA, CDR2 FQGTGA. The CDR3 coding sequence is TGTGCCAGCGGCGATGATCCGGGACTAGCGGTAACCGGGGAGCTGTTTTTT. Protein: CASGDDPGLAVTGELFF.

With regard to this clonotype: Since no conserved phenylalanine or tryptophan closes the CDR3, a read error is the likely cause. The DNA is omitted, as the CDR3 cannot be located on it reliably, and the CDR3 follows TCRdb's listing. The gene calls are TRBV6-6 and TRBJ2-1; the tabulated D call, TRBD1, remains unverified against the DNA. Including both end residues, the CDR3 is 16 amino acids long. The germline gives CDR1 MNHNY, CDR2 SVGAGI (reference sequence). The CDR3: CASSDSGQGTTDTFGS.

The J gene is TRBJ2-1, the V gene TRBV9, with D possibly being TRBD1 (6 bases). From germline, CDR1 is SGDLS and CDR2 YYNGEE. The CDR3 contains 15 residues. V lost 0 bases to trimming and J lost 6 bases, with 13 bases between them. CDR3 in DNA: TGTGCCAGCAGCGTAGTAGGGGGAGCTCTCAATGAGCAGTTCTTC. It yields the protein CASSVVGGALNEQFF.

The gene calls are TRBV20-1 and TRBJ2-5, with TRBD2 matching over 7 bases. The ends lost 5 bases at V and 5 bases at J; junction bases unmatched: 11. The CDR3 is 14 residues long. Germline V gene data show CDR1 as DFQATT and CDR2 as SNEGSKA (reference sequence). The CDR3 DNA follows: TGCAGTGCTCCGCCCTGGGAGGGCCAGGAGACCCAGTACTTC. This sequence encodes CSAPPWEGQETQYF.

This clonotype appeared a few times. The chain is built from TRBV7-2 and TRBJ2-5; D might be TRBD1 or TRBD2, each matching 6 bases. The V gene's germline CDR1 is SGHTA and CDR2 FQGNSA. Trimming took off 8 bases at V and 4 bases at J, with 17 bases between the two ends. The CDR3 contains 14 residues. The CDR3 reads CASFLGGSRETQYF. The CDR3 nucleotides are TGTGCCAGCTTCTTAGGGGGGAGTAGAGAGACCCAGTACTTC.

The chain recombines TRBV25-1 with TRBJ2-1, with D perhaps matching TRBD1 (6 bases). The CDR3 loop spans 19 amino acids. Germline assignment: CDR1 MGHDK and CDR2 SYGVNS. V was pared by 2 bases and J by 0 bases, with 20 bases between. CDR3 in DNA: TGTGCCAGCAGTGAACAGACAGGCTCCGGGTTGGGCTCCTACAATGAGCAGTTCTTC. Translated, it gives CASSEQTGSGLGSYNEQFF.

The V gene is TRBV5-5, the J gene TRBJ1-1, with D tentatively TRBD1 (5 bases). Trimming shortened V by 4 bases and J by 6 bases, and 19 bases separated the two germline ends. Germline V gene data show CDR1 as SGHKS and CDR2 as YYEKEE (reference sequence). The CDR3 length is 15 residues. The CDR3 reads CASSQGTQGVAEAFF. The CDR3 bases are TGTGCCAGCAGCCAGGGCACCCAGGGTGTGGCTGAAGCTTTCTTT. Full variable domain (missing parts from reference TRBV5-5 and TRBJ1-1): DAGVTQSPTHLIKTRGQQVTLRCSPISGHKSVSWYQQVLGQGPQFIFQYYEKEERGRGNFPDRFSARQFPNYSSELNVNALLLGDSALYLCASSQGTQGVAEAFFGQGTRLTVV.

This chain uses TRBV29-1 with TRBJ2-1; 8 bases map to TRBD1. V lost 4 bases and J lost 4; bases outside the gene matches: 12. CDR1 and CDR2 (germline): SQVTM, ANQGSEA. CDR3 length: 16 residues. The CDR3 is CSVAGQVSKTYNEQFF. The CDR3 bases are TGCAGCGTTGCGGGACAGGTCTCCAAGACGTACAATGAGCAGTTCTTC.

CDR3 in DNA: TGCAGTGCTATTGATTTGACTAGCGGGAGTCCCTACGAGCAGTACTTC. Translated, it gives CSAIDLTSGSPYEQYF. The V and J genes are TRBV20-1 and TRBJ2-7; 12 bases are a match to TRBD2. CDR1 and CDR2 (germline): DFQATT, SNEGSKA (reference sequence). Trimming removed 4 bases from V and 2 bases from J; junction bases left unmatched: 9. This CDR3 region has 16 residues.

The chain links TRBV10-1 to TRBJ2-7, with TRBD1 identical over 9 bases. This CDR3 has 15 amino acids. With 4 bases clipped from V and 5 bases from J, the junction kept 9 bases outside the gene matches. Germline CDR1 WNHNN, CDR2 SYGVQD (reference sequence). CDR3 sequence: CASSGVGTGRHEQYF. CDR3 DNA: TGCGCCAGCAGTGGAGTCGGGACAGGGCGCCACGAGCAGTACTTC.

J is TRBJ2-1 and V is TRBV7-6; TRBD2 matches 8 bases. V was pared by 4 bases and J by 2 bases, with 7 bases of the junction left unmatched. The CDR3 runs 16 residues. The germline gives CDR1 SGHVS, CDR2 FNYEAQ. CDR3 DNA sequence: TGTGCCAGCAGCTCGCTTAGCGGGAAGGCCTACAATGAGCAGTTCTTC. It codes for CASSSLSGKAYNEQFF.